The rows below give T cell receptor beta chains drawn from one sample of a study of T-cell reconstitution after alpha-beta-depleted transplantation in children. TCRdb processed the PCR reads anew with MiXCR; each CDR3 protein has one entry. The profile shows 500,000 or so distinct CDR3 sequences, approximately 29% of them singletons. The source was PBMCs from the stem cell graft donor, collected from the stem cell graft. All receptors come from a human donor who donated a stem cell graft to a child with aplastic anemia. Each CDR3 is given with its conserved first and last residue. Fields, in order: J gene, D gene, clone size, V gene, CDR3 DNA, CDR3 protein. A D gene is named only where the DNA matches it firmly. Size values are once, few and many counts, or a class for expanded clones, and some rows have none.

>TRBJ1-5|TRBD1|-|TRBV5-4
TGTGCCAGCAGCCGGGACAGGGCTAAGATGCTGCAGCCCCAGCATTTT
CASSRDRAKMLQPQHF
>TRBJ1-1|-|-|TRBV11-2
TGTGCCAGCAGCTTAGAGGTGGGAGGCACTGAAGCTTTCTTT
CASSLEVGGTEAFF
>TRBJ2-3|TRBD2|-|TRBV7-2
TGTGCCAGCAGCTTAGCTCGACTAGCGGAGACAGATACGCAGTATTTT
CASSLARLAETDTQYF
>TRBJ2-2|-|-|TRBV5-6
TGTGCCAGCAGCTTGGGTGACGGGACGGGCACCGGGGAGCTGTTTTTT
CASSLGDGTGTGELFF
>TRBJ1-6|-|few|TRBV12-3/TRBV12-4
TGTGCCAGCAGCATTATAGGGGGGCTCGGTTCACCCCTCCACTTT
CASSIIGGLGSPLHF
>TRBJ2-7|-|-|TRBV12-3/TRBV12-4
TGTGCCAGCAGTTTAGGGCCAGGGAGGGAGCAGTACTTC
CASSLGPGREQYF
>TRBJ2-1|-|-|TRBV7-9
TGTGCCAGCAGCTTAGTAGCGGCGAACAATGAGCAGTTCTTC
CASSLVAANNEQFF
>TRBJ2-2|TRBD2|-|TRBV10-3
TGTGCCATCAGGCGGGAGCGGGGAAACACCGGGGAGCTGTTTTTT
CAIRRERGNTGELFF
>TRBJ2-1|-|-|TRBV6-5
TGTGCCAGCAGTTACTCTACAGGGTCCGCCTACAATGAGCAGTTCTTC
CASSYSTGSAYNEQFF
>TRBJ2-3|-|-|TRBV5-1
TGCGCCAGCAGCTTGGCCTGGGAAGAGCGGGCGCCCTACACAGATACGCAGTATTTT
CASSLAWEERAPYTDTQYF
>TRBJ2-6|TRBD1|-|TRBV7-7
TGTGCCAGCAGTCAACAGGGGCATGGGGCCAACGTCCTGACTTTC
CASSQQGHGANVLTF
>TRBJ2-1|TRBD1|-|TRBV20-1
TGCAGTGCTTCCCGGACAGGGAGGCGCAATGAGCAGTTCTTC
CSASRTGRRNEQFF
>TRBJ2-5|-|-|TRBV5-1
TGCGCCAGCAGCTTCGTACAAAGACAAGAGACCCAGTACTTC
CASSFVQRQETQYF
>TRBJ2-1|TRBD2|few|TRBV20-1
TGCAGTGCTCGAATCGGGCGGGAGGGCTACAATGAGCAGTTCTTC
CSARIGREGYNEQFF
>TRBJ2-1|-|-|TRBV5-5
TGTGCCAGCAGCAAGGACGGTAGCTCCTACAATGAGCAGTTCTTC
CASSKDGSSYNEQFF
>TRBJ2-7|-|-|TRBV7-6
TGTGCCAGCAGCTTAGGACCGAGCGGAGGCTCCTACGAGCAGTACTTC
CASSLGPSGGSYEQYF
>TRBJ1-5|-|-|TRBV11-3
TGTGCCAGCAGCCAGGCGGGGGGCAATCAGCCCCAGCATTTT
CASSQAGGNQPQHF
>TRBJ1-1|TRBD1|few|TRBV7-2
TGTGCCAGCAGCTCGACAGGGGGGACCACTGAAGCTTTCTTT
CASSSTGGTTEAFF
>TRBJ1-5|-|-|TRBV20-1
TGCAGTGCTAGAGACGAGAGAGGTGTTGGTAATCAGCCCCAGCATTTT
CSARDERGVGNQPQHF
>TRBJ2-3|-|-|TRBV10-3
TGTGCCATCAGTGAGTTACAGGGTCCAGATACGCAGTATTTT
CAISELQGPDTQYF
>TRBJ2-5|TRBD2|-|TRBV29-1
TGCAGCGTTGATATAGCGGGAGTGGAGACCCAGTACTTC
CSVDIAGVETQYF
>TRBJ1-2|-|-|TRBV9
TGTGCCAGCAGCGCCCCAAACTATATTAACTATGGCTACACCTTC
CASSAPNYINYGYTF
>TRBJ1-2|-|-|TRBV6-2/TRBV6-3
TGTGCCAGCAGTTACTCGGAGGTGACCTATGGCTACACCTTC
CASSYSEVTYGYTF
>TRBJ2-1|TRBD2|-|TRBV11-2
TGTGCCAGCAGCCCACAAGGGCGGACTAGCGCAAACAATGAGCAGTTCTTC
CASSPQGRTSANNEQFF
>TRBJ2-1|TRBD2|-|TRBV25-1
TGTGCCACCAAAAAGGGGACTAGCGGGTACAATGAGCAGTTCTTC
CATKKGTSGYNEQFF
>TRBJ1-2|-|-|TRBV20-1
TGCAGTGCCCCCGTAGGGGGGGCTTTGGGCTATGGCTACACCTTC
CSAPVGGALGYGYTF
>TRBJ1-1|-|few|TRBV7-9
TGTGCCAGCAGCTTAGGCGGGGGGCCGACGAACACTGAAGCTTTCTTT
CASSLGGGPTNTEAFF
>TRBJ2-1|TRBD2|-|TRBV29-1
TGCAGCGCCGAAGGTCCTAGCGGGCCCTCCTACAATGAGCAGTTCTTC
CSAEGPSGPSYNEQFF
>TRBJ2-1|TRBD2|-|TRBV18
TGTGCCAGCTCACCATTGACTAGCGGGAGTCTCTACAATGAGCAGTTCTTC
CASSPLTSGSLYNEQFF
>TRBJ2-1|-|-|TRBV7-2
TGTGCCAGCAGCTTAGAATTTGGGGGGTCAGGGCAGTTCTTC
CASSLEFGGSGQFF
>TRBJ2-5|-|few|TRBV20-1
TGCAGTGCTAGAGATATTGGGGTCCAAGAGACCCAGTACTTC
CSARDIGVQETQYF